These 24 T cell receptor beta chains were sequenced from one sample in a study of blood T cells in healthy people across ages. A second PCR, run for about 6 to 12 cycles, used a sample-barcoded 5' primer plus a J-beta primer mix. TCRdb reanalysed the 5' RACE reads using MiXCR and keeps one entry per CDR3 protein. The table shows 1,300,000 or so distinct CDR3 sequences, with 59% occurring only once. The sample taken for sequencing was blood. The receptors stem from a young man in good health.

For this clonotype: A junction boundary mismatches the germline segment, possibly from a read error. The rearrangement joins TRBV28 to TRBJ2-7; D ambiguous. Germline CDR1 MDHEN, CDR2 SYDVKM. The CDR3 has 15 amino acids. The CDR3 spells CASSFTRASSYEQYF. Written as DNA, the CDR3 is TGTGCCAGTAGTTTCACCCGGGCGAGCTCCTACGAGCAGTACTTC.

This rearrangement joins TRBV25-1 to TRBJ2-1, with a weak D call TRBD2 (5 bases). Trimming took 1 base from V and 7 from J, leaving 11 bases between them. This CDR3 comprises 14 residues. CDR1 MGHDK and CDR2 SYGVNS come from the germline V gene. The CDR3 bases are TGTGCCAGCAGTGAATGGGAGATTGCAAATGAGCAGTTCTTC. This translates into CASSEWEIANEQFF.

This clonotype was recorded a few times. J is TRBJ2-1 and V is TRBV4-2; possible D gene TRBD2, 5 bases. CDR3 size: 14 residues. V was cut by 0 bases and J by 8 bases, with 11 bases left in between. Per germline, CDR1 LGHNA and CDR2 YNFKEQ. CDR3 DNA sequence: TGTGCCAGCAGCCAAGAGTCACTAGACGATGAGCAGTTCTTC. Its translation is CASSQESLDDEQFF.

J is TRBJ2-1 and V is TRBV12-3 or TRBV12-4; the match to TRBD2 covers 10 bases. The CDR3 is made up of 18 amino acids. Trimming removed 6 bases from V and 2 bases from J; junction bases left unmatched: 13. CDR3 bases: TGTGCCAGCAGCTCTTGGCCTAGCGGGAGAGTGGCCTACAATGAGCAGTTCTTC. This codes for CASSSWPSGRVAYNEQFF.

The V call is TRBV2, the J call TRBJ2-4, with D maybe TRBD2 (5 bases). Judging by the DNA end, TRBJ2-7 fits better; the J call may be wrong. The germline gives CDR1 SNHLY, CDR2 FYNNEI. The CDR3 is made up of 14 amino acids. DNA of the CDR3: TGTGCCAGCAGTATCGCACTAGATTACGGCGAGCAGTACTTC. The encoded protein is CASSIALDYGEQYF.

The sample holds one count of this clonotype. The rearrangement joins TRBV7-9 to TRBJ2-1; either TRBD1 or TRBD2 may fit D (5 bases each). The germline CDR1 and CDR2 sequences are SEHNR and FQNEAQ (reference sequence). Trimming took off 5 bases at V and 6 bases at J, with 11 bases between the two ends. This CDR3 comprises 13 residues. CDR3: CASSVRGSNEQFF. The DNA for the CDR3 is TGTGCCAGCAGCGTGAGGGGTAGCAATGAGCAGTTCTTC. Supplemented by reference TRBV7-9 and TRBJ2-1, the full variable domain reads DTGVSQNPRHKITKRGQNVTFRCDPISEHNRLYWYRQTLGQGPEFLTYFQNEAQLEKSRLLSDRFSAERPKGSFSTLEIQRTEQGDSAMYLCASSVRGSNEQFFGPGTRLTVL.

Comments on this clonotype: The germline gene is not matched at one end of the junction; a read error may be the cause. The chain is built from TRBV3-1 and TRBJ2-3, with a possible D match to TRBD1 (5 bases). The CDR3 sequence is 18 residues long. Looked up from germline, CDR1 is LGHDT and CDR2 is YNNKEL (reference sequence). CDR3 region: CASSQEERTTKSTDAQYF. The CDR3 DNA sequence: TGTGCCAGCAGCCAAGAAGAACGGACAACTAAAAGCACAGATGCGCAGTATTTT.

This chain joins TRBV6-5 and TRBJ1-1, with D uncertain. The germline CDR1 and CDR2 sequences are MNHEY and SVGAGI. This CDR3 is built from 14 residues. Trimming removed 0 bases from V and 1 base from J, with 6 bases in between. Written as DNA, the CDR3 is TGTGCCAGCAGTTACTCCACCCAGAACACTGAAGCTTTCTTT. The encoded protein is CASSYSTQNTEAFF.

The gene calls are TRBV29-1 and TRBJ1-2; 7 positions agree with TRBD1. The CDR3 loop spans 14 amino acids. The V gene's germline CDR1 is SQVTM and CDR2 ANQGSEA. After removal of 7 bases from V and 8 bases from J, the junction contained 16 bases not matched to a gene. CDR3 in amino acids: CSAGRGNREGGYTF. The CDR3, as DNA: TGCAGCGCCGGCAGGGGGAACAGGGAGGGAGGCTACACCTTC.

The V call is TRBV27, the J call TRBJ1-6; D might be TRBD1 (6 bases). The V gene lost 2 bases and the J gene lost 0 bases, with 11 bases spanning the gap. The V gene's germline CDR1 is MNHEY and CDR2 SMNVEV (reference sequence). The CDR3 covers 17 residues. In DNA, the CDR3 is TGTGCCAGCAGTTTAGGCAGGGGAGGCTCCTATAATTCACCCCTCCACTTT. Protein sequence: CASSLGRGGSYNSPLHF.

The rearrangement uses TRBV5-1 and TRBJ1-4; possible D gene TRBD1, 6 bases. V was cut by 0 bases and J by 3 bases, with 12 bases left in between. The CDR3 covers 16 residues. CDR1 and CDR2 (germline): SGHRS, YFSETQ. CDR3 amino acids: CASSLEGGTANEKLFF. CDR3 nucleotide sequence: TGCGCCAGCAGCTTGGAAGGGGGTACAGCTAATGAAAAACTGTTTTTT.

The chain couples TRBV11-2 to TRBJ2-2; D is possibly TRBD1 or TRBD2 (6 bases each). The CDR3 runs to 14 residues. Per germline, CDR1 SGHAT and CDR2 FQNNGV. V dropped 3 bases and J dropped 9 bases, with 14 bases sitting between them. In DNA, the CDR3 is TGTGCCAGCAGCTTGGTACTGGGGGGCCGGGAGCTGTTTTTT. It yields the protein CASSLVLGGRELFF.

The chain links TRBV28 to TRBJ2-6; D is perhaps TRBD1 (5 bases). Germline V gene lookup returns CDR1 MDHEN and CDR2 SYDVKM. This CDR3 is built from 17 residues. The ends were cut back, 1 base at V and 11 bases at J, with 21 bases in the middle. The DNA of the CDR3 is TGTGCCAGCAGTTTATCCCACAAGGGGCCCCGCTCCGACGTCCTGACTTTC. As protein: CASSLSHKGPRSDVLTF.

The J gene is TRBJ2-7, the V gene TRBV7-9, with D perhaps matching TRBD2 (5 bases). Germline V CDR1 and CDR2: SEHNR, FQNEAQ (reference sequence). V lost 7 bases, J lost 1 base, and 14 bases lay in between. The CDR3 extends over 14 amino acids. CDR3 sequence (DNA): TGTGCCAGCAACCAGGACTCATCTTCCTACGAGCAGTACTTC. The encoded protein is CASNQDSSSYEQYF.

The CDR3 nucleotides read TGTGCCAGCAGTTTATCCGGGGTTGAGCAGTTCTTC. Its protein product is CASSLSGVEQFF. The V gene is TRBV28, the J gene TRBJ2-1; maybe TRBD2 (5 bases). The CDR3 contains 12 residues. The germline V and J ends were trimmed by 1 base and 9 bases, with 7 bases remaining between them. The V gene's germline CDR1 is MDHEN and CDR2 SYDVKM.

The chain couples TRBV6-1 to TRBJ2-1, with 12 bases that match TRBD2. The V and J ends lost 4 bases and 6 bases, in that order; junction bases with no gene match: 1. Germline assignment: CDR1 MNHNS and CDR2 SASEGT. This CDR3 region has 14 residues. The CDR3 nucleotides read TGTGCCAGCAGTGGGACTAGCGGGGTCAATGAGCAGTTCTTC. It specifies CASSGTSGVNEQFF.

As concerns this clonotype: One end of the junction varies from germline; a read error may be responsible. The genes are TRBV7-2 and TRBJ2-7; D is perhaps TRBD2 (6 bases). CDR1 SGHTA and CDR2 FQGNSA come from the germline V gene. This CDR3 region has 15 residues. CDR3 loop: CVSSLAASRTYEQYF. In nucleotides, the CDR3 is TGTGTCAGCAGCTTAGCGGCCAGCCGAACTTACGAGCAGTACTTC.

This chain connects TRBV27 to TRBJ2-7, with D perhaps TRBD1 (6 bases). The CDR3 runs 13 residues. Germline V gene data show CDR1 as MNHEY and CDR2 as SMNVEV (reference sequence). The V end lost 4 bases, the J end lost 2 bases, and 9 bases lay between the germline ends. CDR3 DNA sequence: TGTGCCAGCAGTTCACAGGGAGCCTACGAGCAGTACTTC. This translates into CASSSQGAYEQYF.

This clonotype showed up many times. The chain has TRBV6-5 and TRBJ2-1, with D uncertain. CDR1 is MNHEY, CDR2 SVGAGI, per germline. The V end lost 2 bases, the J end lost 8 bases, and 4 bases lay between the germline ends. This CDR3 is 11 amino acids long. The CDR3 here is CASSYGDEQFF. In DNA form, the CDR3 reads TGTGCCAGCAGTTACGGGGATGAGCAGTTCTTC.

The chain combines TRBV29-1 with TRBJ2-3, with TRBD2 matching 8 bases. V shed 3 bases, J shed 5 bases, and the junction held 1 base outside the gene matches. Per the germline V gene, CDR1 is SQVTM and CDR2 is ANQGSEA. The CDR3 has 12 residues. This CDR3 reads CSVDGGEDTQYF. CDR3 coding DNA: TGCAGCGTTGACGGGGGGGAAGATACGCAGTATTTT.

The genes are TRBV20-1 and TRBJ2-1; D ambiguous. There are 11 residues in the CDR3. Germline values: CDR1 DFQATT, CDR2 SNEGSKA (reference sequence). The V end lost 6 bases, the J end lost 6 bases, and 9 bases lay between the germline ends. The CDR3 DNA reads TGCAGTGCCCCGACATTCAATGAGCAGTTCTTC. Translation gives CSAPTFNEQFF.

This rearrangement joins TRBV6-5 to TRBJ2-7, with D tentatively TRBD2 (6 bases). V was trimmed by 5 bases and J by 2 bases, leaving 25 bases between them. Germline CDR1 and CDR2: MNHEY and SVGAGI. This CDR3 has 18 residues. The CDR3 DNA reads as TGTGCCAGCAGTCGGGGGATTAGCGGACCAACTCGAACCTACGAGCAGTACTTC. It codes for CASSRGISGPTRTYEQYF.

This clonotype was detected once. This chain uses TRBV20-1 with TRBJ2-1; TRBD2 agrees at 8 bases. The germline V gene has CDR1 DFQATT and CDR2 SNEGSKA (reference sequence). The junction had 8 bases not matched to a gene; V was cut back by 3 bases and J by 7 bases. This CDR3 spans 14 amino acids. The CDR3 DNA reads TGCAGTGCTAGTAGCGGCGGGAGGATAAATGAGCAGTTCTTC. Its protein product is CSASSGGRINEQFF.

This clonotype was recorded a few times. The chain employs TRBV5-1 and TRBJ2-7; TRBD1 or TRBD2 may be the D gene (5 bases each). CDR1 is SGHRS and CDR2 is YFSETQ in the germline V gene. The CDR3 is made up of 15 amino acids. V lost 4 bases to trimming and J lost 3 bases, with 17 bases between them. The CDR3 protein is CASSASQGPRYEQYF. The CDR3 region has the DNA TGCGCCAGCAGCGCTTCCCAGGGACCTCGCTACGAGCAGTACTTC.